Reported below is one TCR beta chain. The data originate from a study of Ad26.COV2.S vaccination and SARS-CoV-2 variants. About the study: Dosing was one shot or two shots 56 days apart.

Treatment meaning: 19 received Ad26.COV2.S at low or high dose, single or two shots; 5 received placebo; per-sample allocation not given. Collection of the samples took place on day 63 after the first injection of vaccine or placebo. Data came from immunoSEQ multiplex PCR; TCRdb stores just in-frame clones and leaves some out. The top ten clones hold around 3.6% of a sample with around 420,000 clones, roughly 90% of them seen once. Sequences were derived from peripheral blood, sampled in a trial of Ad26.COV2.S vaccine versus placebo. The origin of this receptor is a person between 18 and 60 years old who received the Ad26.COV2.S COVID-19 vaccine or a placebo.

CDR3 protein: CASSEGSWILQPQHF. CDR3 coding DNA: TGTGCCAGCAGTGAGGGCAGTTGGATTCTTCAGCCCCAGCATTTT. This chain uses TRBV28 with TRBJ1-5; unclear D gene. Trimming left V 5 bases short and J 6 bases short, with 17 bases between. CDR1 is MDHEN and CDR2 is SYDVKM in the germline V gene. CDR3 length equals 15 residues.